The present T cell receptor beta chain was sequenced within a study of T-cell reconstitution after alpha-beta-depleted transplantation in children. The library targeted TCRbeta and was prepared with unique molecular identifiers. One entry per CDR3 protein results from TCRdb running MiXCR on the PCR reads. The sample lists about 440,000 distinct CDR3 sequences, 43% occurring once. Remarks on this clonotype: Its antigen is not known.

The study, taken as a whole, reports: Surviving thymic progenitors and recipient T cells were the source of high TCRbeta diversity at day 60 in some patients. Alpha-beta T cells present about two months after transplant were reported to originate from several hundred expanded graft clones.

The clonotype originates from a girl aged 2-10 years with aplastic anemia, due to receive a stem cell transplant. Sequences were derived from PBMCs, sampled before TCRalphabeta/CD19-depleted stem cell transplant.

As DNA, the CDR3 is TGTGCCAGCAGCTTAGAGGTAGCGGGCCCCGGTAAGCAGTACTTC. It encodes CASSLEVAGPGKQYF. The genes are TRBV7-2 and TRBJ2-7, with 7 bases identical to TRBD2. CDR1 is SGHTA, CDR2 FQGNSA, per germline. CDR3 size: 15 residues. Trimming at V came to 1 base and at J to 8 bases, leaving 11 bases not matched to a gene.